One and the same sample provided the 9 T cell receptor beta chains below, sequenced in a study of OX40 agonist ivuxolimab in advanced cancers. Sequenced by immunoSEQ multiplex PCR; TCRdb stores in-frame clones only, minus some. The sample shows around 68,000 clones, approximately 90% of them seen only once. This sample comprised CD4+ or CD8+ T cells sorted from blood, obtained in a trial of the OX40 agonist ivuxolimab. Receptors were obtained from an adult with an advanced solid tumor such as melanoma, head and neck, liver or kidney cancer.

CDR3 DNA sequence: TGTGCCAGCAGTCGGGACTTCGGCACAGATACGCAGTATTTT. As protein: CASSRDFGTDTQYF. The V call is TRBV6-5, the J call TRBJ2-3; a weak D match, TRBD2 (6 bases). The V end lost 5 bases, the J end lost 1 base, and 10 bases lay between the germline ends. This CDR3 has 14 amino acids. Germline V gives CDR1 MNHEY, CDR2 SVGAGI.

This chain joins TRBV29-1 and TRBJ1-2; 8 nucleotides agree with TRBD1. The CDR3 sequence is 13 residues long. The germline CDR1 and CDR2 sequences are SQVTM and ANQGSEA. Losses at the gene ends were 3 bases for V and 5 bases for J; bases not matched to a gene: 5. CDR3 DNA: TGCAGCGTTGAGGCAGGGGGCGGTTATGGCTACACCTTC. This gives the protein CSVEAGGGYGYTF.

Here the CDR3 reads CASSIGVLRGRMGEQYF. DNA for the CDR3: TGTGCCAGTAGTATCGGCGTTCTAAGGGGGCGCATGGGCGAGCAGTACTTC. The rearrangement uses TRBV19 and TRBJ2-7, with TRBD1 identical over 7 bases. The CDR3 covers 17 residues. CDR1 is LNHDA, CDR2 SQIVND, per germline (reference sequence). The ends lost 3 bases at V and 6 bases at J; junction bases unmatched: 17.

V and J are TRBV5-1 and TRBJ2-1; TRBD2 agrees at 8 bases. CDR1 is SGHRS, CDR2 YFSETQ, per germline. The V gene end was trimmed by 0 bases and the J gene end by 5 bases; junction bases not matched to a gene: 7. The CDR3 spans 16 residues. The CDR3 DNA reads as TGCGCCAGCAGCTTGGTAGCGGGAACGCGAGACAATGAGCAGTTCTTC. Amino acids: CASSLVAGTRDNEQFF. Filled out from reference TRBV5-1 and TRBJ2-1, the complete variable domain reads KAGVTQTPRYLIKTRGQQVTLSCSPISGHRSVSWYQQTPGQGLQFLFEYFSETQRNKGNFPGRFSGRQFSNSRSEMNVSTLELGDSALYLCASSLVAGTRDNEQFFGPGTRLTVL.

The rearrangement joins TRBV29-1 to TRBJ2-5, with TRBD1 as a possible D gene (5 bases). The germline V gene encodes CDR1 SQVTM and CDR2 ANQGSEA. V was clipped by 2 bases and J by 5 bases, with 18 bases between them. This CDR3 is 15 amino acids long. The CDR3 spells CSVETGQGGRETQYF. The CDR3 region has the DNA TGCAGCGTTGAAACGGGTCAGGGCGGTAGGGAGACCCAGTACTTC.

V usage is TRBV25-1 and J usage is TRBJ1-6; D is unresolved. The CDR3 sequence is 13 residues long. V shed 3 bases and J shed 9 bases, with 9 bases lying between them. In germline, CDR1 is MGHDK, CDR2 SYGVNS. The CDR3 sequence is CASSDRSGSPLHF. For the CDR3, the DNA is TGTGCCAGCAGTGACCGGTCGGGTTCACCCCTCCACTTT.

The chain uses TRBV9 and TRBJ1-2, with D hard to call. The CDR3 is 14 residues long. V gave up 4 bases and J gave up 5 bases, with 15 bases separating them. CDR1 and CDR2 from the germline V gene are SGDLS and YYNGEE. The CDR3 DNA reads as TGTGCCAGCAGCCGGCCGGCAAATCGGTATGGCTACACCTTC. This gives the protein CASSRPANRYGYTF.

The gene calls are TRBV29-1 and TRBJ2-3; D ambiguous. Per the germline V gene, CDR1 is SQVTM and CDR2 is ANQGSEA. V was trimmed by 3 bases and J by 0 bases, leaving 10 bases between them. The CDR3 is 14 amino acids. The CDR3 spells CSVDVGSSTDTQYF. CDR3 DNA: TGCAGCGTTGATGTGGGAAGTAGCACAGATACGCAGTATTTT.

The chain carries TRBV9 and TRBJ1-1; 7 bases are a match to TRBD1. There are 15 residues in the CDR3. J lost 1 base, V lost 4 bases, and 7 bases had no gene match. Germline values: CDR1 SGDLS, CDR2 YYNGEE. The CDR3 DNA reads TGTGCCAGCAGCCCCCGACAGGGCCAGAACACTGAAGCTTTCTTT. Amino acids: CASSPRQGQNTEAFF. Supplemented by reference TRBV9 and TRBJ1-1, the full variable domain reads DSGVTQTPKHLITATGQRVTLRCSPRSGDLSVYWYQQSLDQGLQFLIQYYNGEERAKGNILERFSAQQFPDLHSELNLSSLELGDSALYFCASSPRQGQNTEAFFGQGTRLTVV.